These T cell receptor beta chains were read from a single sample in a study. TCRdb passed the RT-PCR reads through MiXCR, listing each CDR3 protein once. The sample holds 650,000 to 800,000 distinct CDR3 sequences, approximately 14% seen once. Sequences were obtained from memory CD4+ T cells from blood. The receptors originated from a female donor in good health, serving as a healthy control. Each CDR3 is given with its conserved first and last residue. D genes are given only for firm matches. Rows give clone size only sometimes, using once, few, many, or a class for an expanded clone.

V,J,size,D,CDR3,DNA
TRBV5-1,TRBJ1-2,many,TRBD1,CASSPGQGEGYTF,TGCGCCAGCAGCCCAGGACAGGGGGAGGGCTACACCTTC
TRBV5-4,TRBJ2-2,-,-,CASSSFQRTTGELFF,TGTGCCAGCAGCTCCTTCCAGAGGACAACCGGGGAGCTGTTTTTT
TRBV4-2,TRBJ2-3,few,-,CASSQDVRPRTDTQYF,TGTGCCAGCAGCCAAGATGTCCGGCCACGCACAGATACGCAGTATTTT
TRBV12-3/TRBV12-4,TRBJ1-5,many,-,CASSYTHNQPQHF,TGTGCCAGCAGTTATACCCATAATCAGCCCCAGCATTTT
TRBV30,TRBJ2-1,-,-,CAWSGRSSYNEQFF,TGTGCCTGGAGTGGGAGGAGCTCCTACAATGAGCAGTTCTTC
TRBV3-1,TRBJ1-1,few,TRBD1,CASSLIGQVGTEAFF,TGTGCCAGCAGCCTGATAGGACAGGTCGGTACTGAAGCTTTCTTT
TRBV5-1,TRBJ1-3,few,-,CASSLSAGSSGNTIYF,TGCGCCAGCAGCTTGTCTGCAGGGAGCTCTGGAAACACCATATATTTT
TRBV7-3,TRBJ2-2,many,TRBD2,CASSPSTSGTGELFF,TGTGCCAGCAGCCCGTCGACTAGCGGCACCGGGGAGCTGTTTTTT
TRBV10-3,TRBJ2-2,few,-,CAISDSSNTGELFF,TGTGCCATCAGTGATTCGTCGAACACCGGGGAGCTGTTTTTT
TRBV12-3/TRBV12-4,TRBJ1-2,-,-,CASSFKGDGGGYTF,TGTGCCAGCAGTTTTAAGGGGGATGGAGGTGGCTACACCTTC
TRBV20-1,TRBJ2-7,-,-,CSASDGTPSSYEQYF,TGCAGTGCTAGCGACGGGACTCCGAGCTCCTACGAGCAGTACTTC
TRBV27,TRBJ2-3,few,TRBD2,CASSQGAGGLTDTQYF,TGTGCCAGCAGTCAAGGGGCGGGGGGACTCACAGATACGCAGTATTTT
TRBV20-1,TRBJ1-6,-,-,CSAPVQANSPLHF,TGCAGTGCTCCCGTACAGGCTAATTCACCCCTCCACTTT
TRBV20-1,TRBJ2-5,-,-,CSATGTLWETQYF,TGCAGTGCAACCGGGACCCTTTGGGAGACCCAGTACTTC
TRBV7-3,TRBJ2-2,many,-,CASSLTSANTGELFF,TGTGCCAGCAGCTTAACGAGTGCGAACACCGGGGAGCTGTTTTTT
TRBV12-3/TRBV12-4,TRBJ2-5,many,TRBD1,CASSRQGGETQYF,TGTGCCAGCAGTCGACAGGGGGGAGAGACCCAGTACTTC
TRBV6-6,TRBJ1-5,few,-,CASSPGPGSPQHF,TGTGCCAGCAGTCCAGGTCCTGGGTCGCCCCAGCATTTT